This T cell receptor (beta chain) was obtained from a study of blood T cell repertoires in COVID-19 (dated by TCRdb to about 2020). Study-level background: Samples from collaborators originated in the United States, Italy and Spain and spanned both the acute and convalescent phases of COVID-19. The prospective study material was composed of cDNA or gDNA derived from T cells, B-cell-depleted T cells, or PBMCs. Deeply sampled blood TCRbeta repertoires from subjects exposed to, actively infected with, or recovered from COVID-19 were included in the dataset. A freely available public database, intended as a resource for researchers studying the immune response to SARS-CoV-2, is where the repertoires were released. The samples were drawn from the first 160 participants of the ongoing ImmuneRACE study and from more than 1,000 subjects provided by 6 global collaborators. A de-identified subject ID, COVID-19 status, age in years and sex were almost always included in the sample metadata. Where available, HLA class I and class II types were obtained from metadata supplied by the sample provider rather than from assay-based typing. What the research found in general, with its limitations: How much clinical and demographic metadata was included differed by source and by participant, and the metadata was provided uncurated.

The immunoSEQ Assay, a bias-controlled multiplex PCR, was used to amplify TCRbeta CDR3 regions from genomic DNA. The original pipeline was this. The number of nucleated cells in each sample was estimated from the amplification of reference gene primers within the assay. To quantify the absolute abundance of each unique TCRbeta CDR3 rearrangement, sequence reads were collapsed and filtered. For each sample, productive Simpson clonality was calculated by taking the square root of Simpson's diversity index across productive rearrangements. The source is immuneACCESS, and TCRdb retained only in-frame sequences with V and J called. Part of the clones is not carried over; for the studies checked, unresolved V genes explain less than half of this, and the remainder is unexplained. V and J calls and clone size are as listed in that table; D and trimming were resolved from the DNA. Within this sample are about 160,000 clones, with under 95% of them counted one time only. Together, the top ten hold roughly 2.3% of the sample.

This clone was seen once. Its antigen is unknown. Per-base qualities were not stored, and no clone one base away is much larger. Each collaborating institution followed its own protocols to collect whole blood in K2EDTA tubes. For TCRbeta analysis, collaborators shipped samples as frozen whole blood, isolated PBMCs, or DNA extracted from either of those sample types. This receptor was obtained from a man between 18 and 29 years old with acute or convalescent COVID-19. The sequencing input was peripheral blood.

CDR3 loop: CASSQAGMTYEQYF. The DNA is as follows: TGCGCCAGCAGCCAAGCAGGGATGACTTACGAGCAGTACTTC. The receptor chain draws on TRBV4-1 and TRBJ2-7; TRBD1 is perhaps the D gene, given 5 matching bases. V is clipped by 1 base and J by 4 bases, and the sequence between their germline boundaries is 11 bases long. From the cysteine up to the phenylalanine, the CDR3 has a length of 14 residues. Only CDR3 DNA is held: 42 bases, read in frame from base 1. CDR1 and CDR2 are drawn from the germline V gene: MGHRA, YSYEKL.